The following is a T cell receptor (beta chain) sequence with its context. Its antigen has not been determined. Base-call qualities are not available, and no considerably larger clone is one nucleotide away. The intended sense of this specimen's time point label: cycle 1 day 1 (C1D1), immediately before nivolumab initiation. Relapse after autologous stem cell transplantation had occurred in all trial patients, and cohorts A, B and C were distinguished by prior brentuximab vedotin exposure. A total of around 59 patients with relapsed/refractory classical Hodgkin lymphoma made up the trial cohort, and each patient's best overall response was complete response, partial response or progressive disease. Single-agent nivolumab was administered to trial patients in the multi-cohort phase II CheckMate 205 trial. Best overall response was determined by an independent review committee according to the 2007 International Working Group response criteria. Trial PBMCs were collected just before the start of nivolumab (C1D1) and during therapy at cycle 2 day 1 and cycle 4 day 1. Peripheral blood was collected in 8 mL Vacutainer Cell Preparation Tubes, from which PBMCs were isolated by centrifugation and then cryopreserved.

The record originates from a study of PD-1 blockade in classical Hodgkin lymphoma (dated by TCRdb to 2018 to 2020). For the wider study: Nivolumab dosing was 3 mg/kg intravenously every 2 weeks, continuing until either disease progression or unacceptable toxicity. A peripheral blood immune signature of response to PD-1 blockade in classical Hodgkin lymphoma was defined using TCR beta sequencing and CyTOF.

Here is what the overall study found, with its caveats: The study was restricted to a single clinical trial cohort, and the causes of repertoire differences, possibly disease activity or prior therapy, were left undefined. Lower diversity was seen in patients whose nivolumab began less than 1 year after ASCT, and these patients were left out of later analyses so that immune reconstitution would not confound the results. Among trial patients, those achieving complete response had baseline diversity similar to that of newly diagnosed patients, while diversity was significantly lower in partial responders and progressors. By C4D1, a significant rise was seen in CD4+ TCR diversity but not in CD8+ TCR diversity (p=0.0027 vs p=0.16), and the rise was most apparent among complete responders (p=0.02). Baseline TCR diversity was reported to be lower in newly diagnosed patients than in healthy donors, and even lower in relapsed/refractory patients.

The junction carries 15 bases between V and J, which are trimmed by 2 bases and 8 bases respectively. CDR1 and CDR2 (GTSNPN, SVGIG) derive from the germline V gene (reference sequence). The CDR3 spans 14 residues, from the cysteine through the phenylalanine. Of all the DNA, just the CDR3 is kept, 42 bases in frame from base 1. Genomic DNA was extracted with the Qiagen DNeasy kit from unsorted PBMCs and from negatively selected CD4+ and CD8+ fractions. TCR beta CDR3 regions were amplified by immunoSEQ multiplex PCR using primers annealing to V and J segments. Amplification bias was minimized using a synthetic immune receptor repertoire, and residual bias was removed computationally after sequencing. Regarding the original processing steps: Repertoire diversity was quantified as the Shannon entropy index using custom Python scripts. Unsorted, CD4+ and CD8+ repertoires were examined separately, except in combined analyses, for which CD4+ and CD8+ sequences were merged in silico. Clonal expansion was defined as a frequency increase of at least 2-fold after treatment compared with C1D1, and clones undetected at baseline were assigned a pseudocount of 0.5. Singleton clones were defined as clones with 0 or 1 copy at C1D1, and non-singleton clones were defined as clones with 2 or more copies. By matching protein sequences in sorted samples from the same patient, clones expanded in unsorted samples were annotated as CD4+, CD8+ or unknown. Wilcoxon tests on paired samples were used to test diversity changes from C1D1 to C4D1. TCRdb mirrors the immuneACCESS table, restricted to in-frame sequences. Some clones are absent from its copies; in checked studies, under half trace to an unresolved V gene, and the reason for the others is unknown. The DNA was the basis for D and trimming; V, J and clone size are from that table. This sample holds approximately 11,000 clones; about 85% were observed only once. The ten largest clones represent more than 25% of the sample.

The specimen was peripheral blood mononuclear cells (PBMCs), collected at baseline. The V gene is TRBV30 and the J gene is TRBJ1-4; the D gene is not confidently resolved. The TCR sequence derives from a human donor with classical Hodgkin lymphoma. The DNA sequence is TGTGCCTGGAGTTCTCTGGGCAGGCAAGAAAAACTGTTTTTT. Its protein is CAWSSLGRQEKLFF.